These 19 T cell receptor beta chains originate from one sample sequenced in a study of OX40 agonist ivuxolimab in advanced cancers. Method: immunoSEQ multiplex PCR; TCRdb's copy keeps in-frame clones and lacks some. The data hold tens of thousands of clones, with over 75% observed a single time. The sequencing used CD4+ or CD8+ T cells sorted from blood, collected in a trial of the OX40 agonist ivuxolimab. Receptors were obtained from an adult with an advanced solid tumor such as melanoma, head and neck, liver or kidney cancer.

The count of this clone is one. The genes are TRBV7-8 and TRBJ2-3; no reliable D call. The CDR3 consists of 14 residues. V was cut by 1 base and J by 5 bases, with 10 bases left in between. Germline CDR1 and CDR2: SGHVS and FQNEAQ. The CDR3, as DNA: TGTGCCAGCAGCTTAGACGCTACGGGAGATACGCAGTATTTT. Its translation: CASSLDATGDTQYF. Supplemented by reference TRBV7-8 and TRBJ2-3, the full variable domain reads GAGVSQSPRYKVAKRGQDVALRCDPISGHVSLFWYQQALGQGPEFLTYFQNEAQLDKSGLPSDRFFAERPEGSVSTLKIQRTQQEDSAVYLCASSLDATGDTQYFGPGTRLTVL.

This chain joins TRBV5-8 and TRBJ2-2; TRBD2 aligns across 7 bases. J lost 5 bases, V lost 4 bases, and 5 bases had no gene match. The germline CDR1 and CDR2 sequences are SGHTS and YDEGEE. The CDR3 is made up of 14 amino acids. This chain's CDR3 is CASSSGVKTGELFF. The CDR3 DNA is TGTGCCAGCAGCAGCGGGGTTAAGACCGGGGAGCTGTTTTTT.

The table lists this clone with a few counts. The chain is built from TRBV9 and TRBJ1-1, with D maybe TRBD1 (6 bases). CDR1 SGDLS and CDR2 YYNGEE come from the germline V gene. This CDR3 is 15 amino acids long. Trimming took 0 bases from V and 3 from J, leaving 12 bases between them. Written as DNA, the CDR3 is TGTGCCAGCAGCGTAGAGGAGGGGGAAGACACTGAAGCTTTCTTT. It codes for CASSVEEGEDTEAFF.

This chain uses TRBV4-3 with TRBJ2-6; possibly TRBD2 for D (5 bases). This CDR3 has 15 amino acids. Deletions cut 4 bases from V and 0 bases from J, with 7 bases between. CDR1 LGHNA and CDR2 YSLEER come from the germline V gene. CDR3 region: CASSLATSGANVLTF. The CDR3 DNA reads as TGCGCCAGCAGCCTAGCGACCTCTGGGGCCAACGTCCTGACTTTC.

The V gene is TRBV21-1, the J gene TRBJ2-3; TRBD1, the D gene given by the table, was not confirmed from the DNA. TRBV21-1 is deemed a pseudogene. The CDR3 contains 14 residues. CDR3 nucleotides: TGTGCCAGCAGTCGGGACAGGGGACCAGATACGCAGTATTTT. Translated, it gives CASSRDRGPDTQYF.

The chain joins TRBV5-1 to TRBJ1-3, with TRBD1 as a possible D gene (6 bases). The CDR3 extends over 16 amino acids. V lost 4 bases and J lost 0, with 14 bases in between. Germline CDR1 reads SGHRS; CDR2 reads YFSETQ. In DNA form, the CDR3 reads TGCGCCAGCAGCCTGGGACACAAGAGCTCTGGAAACACCATATATTTT. Its protein product is CASSLGHKSSGNTIYF. The whole variable domain, remainder taken from reference TRBV5-1 and TRBJ1-3, is KAGVTQTPRYLIKTRGQQVTLSCSPISGHRSVSWYQQTPGQGLQFLFEYFSETQRNKGNFPGRFSGRQFSNSRSEMNVSTLELGDSALYLCASSLGHKSSGNTIYFGEGSWLTVV.

The table lists this clone with a few counts. The chain recombines TRBV10-3 with TRBJ1-2, with TRBD1 matching 7 bases. Per germline, CDR1 ENHRY and CDR2 SYGVKD. The CDR3 extends over 12 amino acids. The V segment lost 6 bases and the J segment 6 bases; nucleotides outside the gene matches: 4. CDR3 sequence reads: CAIRLQGNGYTF. The CDR3 DNA reads as TGTGCCATCAGGCTACAGGGGAATGGCTACACCTTC.

V gene TRBV11-2 combines with J gene TRBJ2-5, with TRBD2 matching 13 bases. There are 17 residues in the CDR3. In germline, CDR1 is SGHAT, CDR2 FQNNGV. V shed 1 base and J 0 bases; nucleotides not matched to a gene: 2. CDR3 nucleotides: TGTGCCAGCAGCTTAGGACTAGCGGGGGGATACCAAGAGACCCAGTACTTC. This translates into CASSLGLAGGYQETQYF.

DNA for the CDR3: TGTGCCAGCAGCCCAACGGGGGGAAACACCGGGGAGCTGTTTTTT. It encodes CASSPTGGNTGELFF. V usage is TRBV5-6 and J usage is TRBJ2-2, with 7 bases that match TRBD2. The germline V gene encodes CDR1 SGHDT and CDR2 YYEEEE. Germline trimming cut 4 bases from V and 2 bases from J; bases unmatched to any gene: 5. This CDR3 has 15 residues.

This chain joins TRBV7-2 and TRBJ2-5; 9 nucleotides align to TRBD2. Germline V gene lookup returns CDR1 SGHTA and CDR2 FQGNSA. CDR3 length equals 13 residues. V lost 7 bases, J lost 2 bases, and 2 bases stayed unmatched. The DNA for the CDR3 is TGTGCCAGCAAGGCGGGGGGGCAAGAGACCCAGTACTTC. Translated, it gives CASKAGGQETQYF.

The table lists this clone with a few counts. V usage is TRBV4-1 and J usage is TRBJ1-5, with 7 bases matching TRBD1. CDR3 length equals 16 residues. Germline V gives CDR1 MGHRA, CDR2 YSYEKL. V was clipped by 0 bases and J by 1 base; unmatched bases: 3. This CDR3 reads CASSQEGRGSNQPQHF. The CDR3 DNA sequence: TGCGCCAGCAGCCAAGAGGGCAGGGGGAGCAATCAGCCCCAGCATTTT.

The chain has TRBV7-8 and TRBJ2-3; D remains ambiguous. V lost 5 bases, J lost 0 bases, and 12 bases lay in between. Germline loops: CDR1 SGHVS, CDR2 FQNEAQ. The CDR3 is 15 residues long. The CDR3 DNA sequence: TGTGCCAGCAGCCCAACTGACCTAAGCACAGATACGCAGTATTTT. Translated, it gives CASSPTDLSTDTQYF.

This clone appeared a few times. This sequence joins TRBV5-4 and TRBJ1-6, with unresolved D. Looked up from germline, CDR1 is SGHNT and CDR2 is YYREEE (reference sequence). The CDR3 runs to 16 residues. The ends were cut back, 0 bases at V and 7 bases at J, with 14 bases in the middle. The chain's CDR3 is CASSLGRELLNSPLHF. The CDR3, as DNA: TGTGCCAGCAGCTTGGGTCGGGAACTGTTGAATTCACCCCTCCACTTT.

V gene TRBV5-8 combines with J gene TRBJ1-1; D perhaps matches TRBD1 (6 bases). V dropped 0 bases and J dropped 4 bases, with 7 bases sitting between them. CDR1 SGHTS and CDR2 YDEGEE come from the germline V gene. The CDR3 runs 13 residues. CDR3 bases: TGTGCCAGCAGCTTGGACAGGGTCACTGAAGCTTTCTTT. The encoded protein is CASSLDRVTEAFF.

The V gene is TRBV7-2, the J gene TRBJ2-5; D could derive from TRBD1 or TRBD2 (5 bases each). CDR1 and CDR2 (germline): SGHTA, FQGNSA. Trimming pared 1 base from V and 7 bases from J, leaving 13 bases between. This CDR3 contains 14 residues. The CDR3 reads CASSLDQGVVTQYF. The CDR3 region has the DNA TGTGCCAGCAGCTTAGACCAGGGAGTGGTGACCCAGTACTTC.

The chain is built from TRBV19 and TRBJ2-7, with 9 bases that match TRBD1. The junction had 8 bases not matched to a gene; V was cut back by 2 bases and J by 9 bases. From germline, CDR1 is LNHDA and CDR2 SQIVND (reference sequence). The CDR3 length is 14 residues. In DNA, the CDR3 is TGTGCCAGTAGTATATCGCCGGACAGGGGCACGCAGTACTTC. It codes for CASSISPDRGTQYF.

The V gene is TRBV10-3, the J gene TRBJ2-5, with 12 bases fitting TRBD2. This CDR3 is 15 amino acids long. With 3 bases clipped from V and 10 bases from J, the junction kept 9 bases outside the gene matches. Germline V gene lookup returns CDR1 ENHRY and CDR2 SYGVKD. The CDR3, as DNA: TGTGCCATCAGTGACCCCGGGACTAGCGGGCCAATCCAGTACTTC. Translating gives CAISDPGTSGPIQYF.

This clone was seen a handful of times. The chain carries TRBV30 and TRBJ2-3; D is ambiguous. The CDR3 covers 14 residues. Germline lookup yields CDR1 GTSNPN and CDR2 SVGIG (reference sequence). V lost 3 bases to trimming and J lost 1 base, with 11 bases between them. The chain's CDR3 is CAWRSLSGTDTQYF. CDR3 DNA sequence: TGTGCCTGGAGGAGTTTAAGCGGCACAGATACGCAGTATTTT. Combining the CDR3 with reference TRBV30 and TRBJ2-3 gives the whole variable domain SQTIHQWPATLVQPVGSPLSLECTVEGTSNPNLYWYRQAAGRGLQLLFYSVGIGQISSEVPQNLSASRPQDRQFILSSKKLLLSDSGFYLCAWRSLSGTDTQYFGPGTRLTVL.

The chain has TRBV9 and TRBJ1-1; no clear D gene. The CDR3 runs to 14 residues. CDR1 and CDR2 (germline): SGDLS, YYNGEE. The germline V and J ends were trimmed by 6 bases and 1 base, with 13 bases remaining between them. CDR3 sequence reads: CASKSERGNTEAFF. In DNA form, the CDR3 reads TGTGCCAGCAAGTCCGAGCGGGGGAACACTGAAGCTTTCTTT.